This TCR beta chain comes out of a study of blood T cell repertoires in COVID-19. The protocol was immunoSEQ multiplex PCR, while the TCRdb copy is restricted to in-frame clones and leaves out a portion. The table records under 250,000 clones, around four fifths of them present only once. CDR3 length: 14 amino acids. From germline, CDR1 is SGHRS and CDR2 YFSETQ. V gave up 2 bases and J gave up 10 bases; unmatched junction bases: 9. This clone has a handful of counts. This receptor was obtained from a woman aged 45-60 years with acute or convalescent COVID-19. Sequenced sample: peripheral blood. The chain carries TRBV5-1 and TRBJ2-1, with 7 bases matching TRBD2. CDR3 amino acids: CASSFQGGVGEQFF. The CDR3 DNA follows: TGCGCCAGCAGCTTCCAGGGAGGGGTCGGAGAGCAGTTCTTC.